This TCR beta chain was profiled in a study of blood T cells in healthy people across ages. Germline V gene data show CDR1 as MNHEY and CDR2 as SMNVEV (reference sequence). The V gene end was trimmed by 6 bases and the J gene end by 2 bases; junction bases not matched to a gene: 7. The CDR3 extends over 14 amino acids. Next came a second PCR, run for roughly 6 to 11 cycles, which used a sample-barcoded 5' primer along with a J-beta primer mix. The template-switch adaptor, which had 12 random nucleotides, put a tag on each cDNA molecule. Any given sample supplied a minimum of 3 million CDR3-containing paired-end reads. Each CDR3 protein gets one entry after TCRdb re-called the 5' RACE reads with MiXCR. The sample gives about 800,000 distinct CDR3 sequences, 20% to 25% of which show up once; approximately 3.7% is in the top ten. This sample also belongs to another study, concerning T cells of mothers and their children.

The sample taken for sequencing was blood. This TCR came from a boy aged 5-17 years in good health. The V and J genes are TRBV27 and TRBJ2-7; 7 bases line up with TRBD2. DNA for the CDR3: TGTGCCAGCAGCCTGGGAGGGGACCCCTACGAGCAGTACTTC. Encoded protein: CASSLGGDPYEQYF.